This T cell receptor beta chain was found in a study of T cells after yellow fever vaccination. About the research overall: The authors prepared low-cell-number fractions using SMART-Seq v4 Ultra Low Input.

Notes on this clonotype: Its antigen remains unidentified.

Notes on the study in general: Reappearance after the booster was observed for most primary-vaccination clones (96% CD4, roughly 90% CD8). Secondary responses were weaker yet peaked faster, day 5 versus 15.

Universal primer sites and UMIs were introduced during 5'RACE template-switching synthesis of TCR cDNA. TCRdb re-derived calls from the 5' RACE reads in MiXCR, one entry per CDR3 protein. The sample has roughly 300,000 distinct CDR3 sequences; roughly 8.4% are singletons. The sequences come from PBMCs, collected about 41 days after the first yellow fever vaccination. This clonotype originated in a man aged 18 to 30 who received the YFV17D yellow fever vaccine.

CDR3 sequence (DNA): TGTGCCAGCAGTCAACCCAGGGGGACCAGAATCGAAAAACTGTTTTTT. It translates to CASSQPRGTRIEKLFF. The chain has TRBV7-2 and TRBJ1-4, with 7 bases matching TRBD1. V gave up 6 bases and J gave up 8 bases; unmatched junction bases: 15. Per the germline V gene, CDR1 is SGHTA and CDR2 is FQGNSA. The CDR3 is made up of 16 amino acids.